These 15 T cell receptor beta chains were sequenced from one sample in a study of OX40 agonist ivuxolimab in advanced cancers. Library preparation used the immunoSEQ multiplex PCR assay. TCRdb took over this immuneACCESS table, retaining in-frame rearrangements with V and J assigned. Such tables are incomplete; in checked studies, under half of the missing clones stem from an unresolved V gene, and the remainder is unexplained. Here the sample has roughly 100,000 clones; 85% to 95% occur a single time. Of the sample, 0.26% falls within the top ten clones. The source material was CD4+ or CD8+ T cells sorted from blood, sampled in a trial of the OX40 agonist ivuxolimab. The source is an adult with an advanced solid tumor such as melanoma, head and neck, liver or kidney cancer.

The rearrangement joins TRBV4-2 to TRBJ1-6; 7 nucleotides align to TRBD1. This CDR3 region has 19 residues. Germline V lookup: CDR1 LGHNA, CDR2 YNFKEQ. Trimming removed 0 bases from V and 1 base from J; junction bases left unmatched: 9. The CDR3 here is CASSQDTGVRGSYNSPLHF. In nucleotides, the CDR3 is TGTGCCAGCAGCCAAGATACAGGGGTCCGGGGGTCCTATAATTCACCCCTCCACTTT.

This clone was found once. This CDR3 reads CASSLSGTGGTYGYTF. The CDR3 DNA is TGTGCCAGCAGTTTAAGCGGGACAGGGGGTACCTATGGCTACACCTTC. The chain combines TRBV28 with TRBJ1-2; TRBD1 matches at 11 bases. CDR3 length: 16 residues. Germline trimming cut 2 bases from V and 4 bases from J; bases unmatched to any gene: 6. Germline-derived CDR1 and CDR2 are MDHEN and SYDVKM.

The chain combines TRBV7-3 with TRBJ2-1; possibly TRBD1 for D (7 bases). The CDR3 covers 14 residues. Trimming took 4 bases from V and 5 from J, leaving 12 bases between them. Germline V gene sequence: CDR1 SGHTA, CDR2 FQGTGA. This CDR3 is CASSSQGGDNEQFF. CDR3 nucleotides: TGTGCCAGCAGCTCCCAGGGGGGCGACAATGAGCAGTTCTTC.

This rearrangement joins TRBV12-1 to TRBJ2-3. TRBV12-1 is classified as a pseudogene. This CDR3 region has 10 residues. The CDR3 bases are TGTGCCAGCAGGGCAGATACGCAGTATTTT. It translates to CASRADTQYF.

The gene calls are TRBV6-1 and TRBJ2-7; D possibly corresponds to TRBD2 (5 bases). CDR1 is MNHNS and CDR2 is SASEGT in the germline V gene. The V gene lost 8 bases and the J gene lost 0 bases, with 17 bases spanning the gap. The CDR3 covers 15 residues. CDR3 coding DNA: TGTGCCAGCCGCTCTGAGGTAGAGGGCTCCTACGAGCAGTACTTC. This codes for CASRSEVEGSYEQYF.

The gene calls are TRBV28 and TRBJ2-1; 10 nucleotides agree with TRBD2. The CDR3 runs 15 residues. Germline V gene sequence: CDR1 MDHEN, CDR2 SYDVKM. With 6 bases clipped from V and 2 bases from J, the junction kept 4 bases outside the gene matches. The CDR3 sequence is CASSPGLAAYNEQFF. The CDR3 DNA sequence: TGTGCCAGCAGCCCCGGACTAGCGGCCTACAATGAGCAGTTCTTC.

The chain recombines TRBV5-4 with TRBJ1-2; D gene ambiguous. This CDR3 spans 14 amino acids. The germline V and J ends were trimmed by 5 bases and 2 bases, with 13 bases remaining between them. The germline V gene encodes CDR1 SGHNT and CDR2 YYREEE (reference sequence). In nucleotides, the CDR3 is TGTGCCAGCAGTCGAACGCCGGCGAACTATGGCTACACCTTC. It yields the protein CASSRTPANYGYTF.

The chain employs TRBV5-4 and TRBJ2-6; D uncertain. From germline, CDR1 is SGHNT and CDR2 YYREEE (reference sequence). Trimming took 6 bases from V and 5 from J, leaving 21 bases between them. The CDR3 extends over 17 amino acids. DNA for the CDR3: TGTGCCAGCAAGAGTGATACCAGACAAAGTCGGGCCAACGTCCTGACTTTC. Its translation is CASKSDTRQSRANVLTF.

J is TRBJ2-5 and V is TRBV7-2, with D possibly being TRBD2 (6 bases). The germline V gene encodes CDR1 SGHTA and CDR2 FQGNSA. Trimming removed 8 bases from V and 1 base from J, with 11 bases in between. There are 13 residues in the CDR3. The CDR3 protein is CASGRGFQETQYF. The CDR3 nucleotides read TGTGCCAGCGGCCGGGGGTTCCAAGAGACCCAGTACTTC.

The chain carries TRBV6-1 and TRBJ2-7; D might be TRBD1 (5 bases). The V end was cut by 2 bases, the J end by 4 bases, with 12 bases between. CDR1 is MNHNS, CDR2 SASEGT, per germline. The CDR3 has 14 residues. The CDR3 DNA follows: TGTGCCAGCAGTGAATTCTTCAGGGCTTACGAGCAGTACGTC. Translation gives CASSEFFRAYEQYV.

This clone came up once. The V gene is TRBV6-5, the J gene TRBJ1-3; TRBD1 matches at 9 bases. The V segment lost 5 bases and the J segment 7 bases; nucleotides outside the gene matches: 9. The CDR3 runs 15 residues. Germline loops: CDR1 MNHEY, CDR2 SVGAGI. The CDR3 here is CASSGTGSFVNTIYF. Written as DNA, the CDR3 is TGTGCCAGCAGTGGGACAGGGTCCTTCGTTAACACCATATATTTT.

The V gene is TRBV2, the J gene TRBJ2-5, with D possibly TRBD1 on 6 matching bases. Germline lookup yields CDR1 SNHLY and CDR2 FYNNEI. Between the trimmed V and J ends, which lost 8 bases and 1 base, there was a span of 14 bases. This CDR3 contains 14 residues. In nucleotides, the CDR3 is TGTGCCAGCCGGCCAGGGGATCTCCAAGAGACCCAGTACTTC. Amino acids: CASRPGDLQETQYF.

The gene calls are TRBV19 and TRBJ1-2; 7 positions match TRBD1. V gave up 6 bases and J gave up 10 bases; unmatched junction bases: 17. CDR1 is LNHDA and CDR2 is SQIVND in the germline V gene (reference sequence). The CDR3 consists of 15 residues. CDR3 protein: CASSRGRQGRSYYTF. DNA for the CDR3: TGTGCCAGTAGCCGGGGCCGACAGGGACGATCCTACTACACCTTC.

The rearrangement links TRBV7-3 to TRBJ1-1; 8 positions match TRBD1. There are 16 residues in the CDR3. The V and J ends lost 2 bases and 1 base, in that order; junction bases with no gene match: 6. From germline, CDR1 is SGHTA and CDR2 FQGTGA. The CDR3, as DNA: TGTGCCAGCAGCTTACAAGGACAGGGAACGAACACTGAAGCTTTCTTT. It yields the protein CASSLQGQGTNTEAFF.

The chain has TRBV29-1 and TRBJ2-1; 14 positions agree with TRBD2. Germline V lookup: CDR1 SQVTM, CDR2 ANQGSEA. Trimming removed 3 bases from V and 7 bases from J; junction bases left unmatched: 8. The CDR3 has 16 residues. The CDR3 nucleotides read TGCAGCGTTGAGAAGACTAGCGGGAGGGGTTGGAATGAGCAGTTCTTC. Residues: CSVEKTSGRGWNEQFF.